The sequence of this T cell receptor (beta chain) was determined in a study of blood T cell repertoires in COVID-19 (dated by TCRdb to about 2020). About the full investigation: Samples from collaborators originated in the United States, Italy and Spain and spanned both the acute and convalescent phases of COVID-19. The prospective study material was composed of cDNA or gDNA derived from T cells, B-cell-depleted T cells, or PBMCs. Subjects who had been exposed to COVID-19, were actively infected with it, or had recovered from it provided the deeply sampled blood TCRbeta repertoires that made up the dataset. The repertoires were made available in a free public database intended to serve as a resource for research on the immune response to SARS-CoV-2. Samples were obtained from the ongoing ImmuneRACE study (first 160 participants) and from some 1,200 subjects provided by 6 global collaborators. Nearly every sample came with metadata listing a de-identified subject ID, COVID-19 status, age in years and sex. Where available, HLA class I and class II types were obtained from metadata supplied by the sample provider rather than from assay-based typing. What the study reported, not specific to this receptor: The amount of clinical and demographic metadata varied by source and participant and was provided uncurated.

Whole blood was collected in K2EDTA tubes by collaborating institutions according to the institutions' own protocols. Collaborator samples were shipped for TCRbeta analysis as frozen whole blood, isolated PBMCs, or DNA extracted from either sample type. The immunoSEQ Assay, a bias-controlled multiplex PCR, was used to amplify TCRbeta CDR3 regions from genomic DNA. In the source study's methods: The number of nucleated cells in each sample was estimated by amplification of reference gene primers within the assay. Sequence reads were collapsed and filtered to measure the absolute abundance of every unique TCRbeta CDR3 rearrangement. For each sample, productive Simpson clonality was calculated as the square root of Simpson's diversity index over productive rearrangements. What TCRdb holds here is the immuneACCESS table cut down to in-frame rearrangements. Part of the clones is not present; checked against another copy, under half of the missing clones reflect an unresolved V gene, and the others are unexplained. Clone size and the V and J calls come from that table; the DNA yielded D and trimming. The sample data list about 130,000 clones, and over 70% of these were observed just once. About two fifths of the sample is in the top ten clones.

About this clone: What antigen it recognizes has not been identified. No clone much larger than this one lies a single base away; base qualities are absent.

The source is a human donor in a cohort sampled during active COVID-19. Sequenced sample: peripheral blood.

For the CDR3, the sequence is CASSEGTLSSYEQYV. The sequenced DNA is TGTGCCAGCAGTGAAGGGACTCTCAGCTCCTACGAGCAGTACGTC. The chain joins TRBV6-1 to TRBJ2-7; 5 matching bases give a weak D call of TRBD2. Trimming removed 1 base from V and 0 bases from J, leaving 10 bases between the germline ends. Via the germline V gene, CDR1 is MNHNS and CDR2 SASEGT. Reading from cysteine to valine, the CDR3 counts 15 amino acids. Left in the record is the CDR3 DNA by itself, 45 bases read in frame from the first base.